Presented here are 26 T cell receptor beta chains from one specimen sequenced in a study of shared clonotypes between healthy human individuals. Using immunoSEQ multiplex PCR, the repertoire was profiled, and TCRdb retains in-frame clones only, with some absent. The sample contains about 2.3 million clones, approximately 93% of which appear only once. The sample consisted of naive CD4+ T cells from PBMCs. The subset denotes: CD45RA+ positively selected. These receptors were obtained from a young man in good health. Some clones in this sample may be carry-over from other donors' samples.

The rearrangement joins TRBV28 to TRBJ1-3; D is unresolved. This CDR3 is 16 amino acids long. Germline CDR1 is MDHEN and CDR2 is SYDVKM. V lost 0 bases to trimming and J lost 0 bases, with 9 bases between them. In nucleotides, the CDR3 is TGTGCCAGCAGTTTATGGCCCCAAGACTCTGGAAACACCATATATTTT. This gives the protein CASSLWPQDSGNTIYF.

A few counts support this clone. V is TRBV9 and J is TRBJ1-1; no firm D call. CDR1 and CDR2 from the germline V gene are SGDLS and YYNGEE. There are 13 residues in the CDR3. V was cut by 0 bases and J by 7 bases, with 10 bases left in between. The CDR3 DNA reads as TGTGCCAGCAGCGTAGTGGCGGGGAGTGAAGCTTTCTTT. Translation gives CASSVVAGSEAFF. Based on the CDR3 plus reference TRBV9 and TRBJ1-1, the full variable domain is DSGVTQTPKHLITATGQRVTLRCSPRSGDLSVYWYQQSLDQGLQFLIQYYNGEERAKGNILERFSAQQFPDLHSELNLSSLELGDSALYFCASSVVAGSEAFFGQGTRLTVV.

This sequence joins TRBV2 and TRBJ2-7; 7 nucleotides match TRBD2. J was trimmed by 2 bases and V by 7 bases; bases with no gene match: 8. The CDR3 length is 14 residues. The germline V gene encodes CDR1 SNHLY and CDR2 FYNNEI. CDR3: CASTRASGPYEQYF. In nucleotides, the CDR3 is TGTGCCAGCACAAGGGCTAGCGGACCCTACGAGCAGTACTTC. Drawing the rest from reference TRBV2 and TRBJ2-7, the complete variable domain is EPEVTQTPSHQVTQMGQEVILRCVPISNHLYFYWYRQILGQKVEFLVSFYNNEISEKSEIFDDQFSVERPDGSNFTLKIRSTKLEDSAMYFCASTRASGPYEQYFGPGTRLTVT.

The J gene is TRBJ2-3, the V gene TRBV5-1; either TRBD1 or TRBD2 may supply D (6 bases each). Germline V gene sequence: CDR1 SGHRS, CDR2 YFSETQ. V lost 0 bases, J lost 2 bases, and 13 bases lay in between. CDR3 length equals 16 residues. The CDR3 loop reads CASSLAGGPLTDTQYF. CDR3 coding DNA: TGCGCCAGCAGCTTGGCCGGGGGCCCCCTCACAGATACGCAGTATTTT.

This clone was picked up a small number of times. The chain carries TRBV29-1 and TRBJ1-1; TRBD1 might be the D (6 bases). Trimming removed 4 bases from V and 13 bases from J, with 7 bases in between. In germline, CDR1 is SQVTM, CDR2 ANQGSEA. CDR3 size: 8 residues. The CDR3 DNA sequence: TGCAGCGTTGTAGGGGGTTTCTTT. It encodes CSVVGGFF.

This chain uses TRBV9 with TRBJ1-2; D is unresolved. CDR3 length: 13 amino acids. The V gene lost 2 bases and the J gene lost 5 bases, with 10 bases spanning the gap. Germline lookup yields CDR1 SGDLS and CDR2 YYNGEE. The CDR3 nucleotides read TGTGCCAGCAGCGTTGGACCGAAATATGGCTACACCTTC. Its protein is CASSVGPKYGYTF.

V usage is TRBV6-6 and J usage is TRBJ2-3; D gene unclear. Germline CDR1 reads MNHNY; CDR2 reads SVGAGI (reference sequence). The CDR3 spans 13 residues. Trimming stripped 5 bases from V and 3 bases from J, with 9 bases between. This CDR3 reads CASSQPVTDTQYF. The CDR3, as DNA: TGTGCCAGCAGTCAACCGGTTACAGATACGCAGTATTTT.

Note on this clone: Other DNA variants within this sample encode the same CDR3. The CDR3 loop reads CATSRASETQYF. CDR3 in DNA: TGTGCCACCAGCAGGGCTTCCGAGACCCAGTACTTC. The chain carries TRBV15 and TRBJ2-5; D gene unclear. The CDR3 spans 12 residues. The ends were cut back, 3 bases at V and 5 bases at J, with 7 bases in the middle. The V gene's germline CDR1 is LNHNV and CDR2 YYDKDF (reference sequence).

The chain uses TRBV9 and TRBJ2-3; no clear D. Germline-derived CDR1 and CDR2 are SGDLS and YYNGEE. CDR3 length: 15 residues. V lost 3 bases and J 2 bases, leaving 13 bases between the germline ends. This chain's CDR3 is CASSAQAGPTDTQYF. CDR3 nucleotides: TGTGCCAGCAGCGCCCAGGCCGGGCCCACAGATACGCAGTATTTT. Variable domain in full (rest from reference TRBV9 and TRBJ2-3): DSGVTQTPKHLITATGQRVTLRCSPRSGDLSVYWYQQSLDQGLQFLIQYYNGEERAKGNILERFSAQQFPDLHSELNLSSLELGDSALYFCASSAQAGPTDTQYFGPGTRLTVL.

This sequence joins TRBV7-9 and TRBJ2-3; D ambiguous. V was cut by 2 bases and J by 2 bases, with 5 bases left in between. The CDR3 extends over 13 amino acids. The germline V gene has CDR1 SEHNR and CDR2 FQNEAQ (reference sequence). Here the CDR3 reads CASSLIPTDTQYF. The CDR3 DNA sequence: TGTGCCAGCAGCTTAATCCCCACAGATACGCAGTATTTT.

This clone showed up just once. The gene calls are TRBV20-1 and TRBJ2-1, with no clear D. V shed 3 bases and J shed 10 bases, with 10 bases lying between them. Germline V gene data show CDR1 as DFQATT and CDR2 as SNEGSKA (reference sequence). The CDR3 has 11 amino acids. Here the CDR3 DNA reads TGCAGTGCTAGCAAGGGTGCCGAGCAGTTCTTC. Translating gives CSASKGAEQFF.

The genes are TRBV7-2 and TRBJ1-4; no reliable D call. The CDR3 is 15 residues long. CDR1 is SGHTA and CDR2 is FQGNSA in the germline V gene. V was pared by 5 bases and J by 2 bases, with 12 bases between. The CDR3 is CASSDMGSTNEKLFF. In DNA, the CDR3 is TGTGCCAGCAGCGATATGGGGTCTACTAATGAAAAACTGTTTTTT.

The chain employs TRBV27 and TRBJ2-7; possible D gene TRBD1, 5 bases. Germline CDR1 and CDR2: MNHEY and SMNVEV (reference sequence). V shed 3 bases and J shed 4 bases, with 13 bases lying between them. CDR3 length: 14 residues. CDR3 bases: TGTGCCAGCAGTTTCCTCACAGGACCTTACGAGCAGTACTTC. Its protein product is CASSFLTGPYEQYF.

This chain uses TRBV7-9 with TRBJ1-4; no reliable D call. Germline V gives CDR1 SEHNR, CDR2 FQNEAQ (reference sequence). Trimming stripped 3 bases from V and 10 bases from J, with 6 bases between. This CDR3 has 11 amino acids. For the CDR3, the DNA is TGTGCCAGCAGCTTTGGCCCAAAACTGTTTTTT. Residues: CASSFGPKLFF.

The CDR3 reads CASRQELLADTQYF. In DNA form, the CDR3 reads TGTGCCAGCAGACAAGAACTACTAGCAGATACGCAGTATTTT. V gene TRBV6-6 combines with J gene TRBJ2-3, with a possible D match to TRBD2 (5 bases). Trimming removed 6 bases at V and 4 bases at J, with 14 bases between. In germline, CDR1 is MNHNY, CDR2 SVGAGI (reference sequence). CDR3 length: 14 residues.

CDR3 in amino acids: CASSFGGGEKLFF. Here the CDR3 DNA reads TGTGCCAGCAGCTTCGGGGGTGGCGAAAAACTGTTTTTT. V and J are TRBV7-3 and TRBJ1-4, with D possibly matching TRBD1 (5 bases). From germline, CDR1 is SGHTA and CDR2 FQGTGA. With 3 bases removed from V and 8 bases from J, the gap between germline ends came to 10 bases. The CDR3 is made up of 13 amino acids.

The V gene is TRBV18, the J gene TRBJ2-7; 8 bases line up with TRBD1. From germline, CDR1 is KGHSH and CDR2 LQKENI. This CDR3 has 15 amino acids. The V gene end was trimmed by 0 bases and the J gene end by 4 bases; junction bases not matched to a gene: 5. CDR3 coding DNA: TGTGCCAGCTCACCACCCCTTGGACAGGGATACGAGCAGTACTTC. Protein product: CASSPPLGQGYEQYF.

The chain couples TRBV7-2 to TRBJ2-6, with D possibly being TRBD2 (7 bases). Germline V lookup: CDR1 SGHTA, CDR2 FQGNSA. The CDR3 has 18 amino acids. V lost 2 bases and J 3 bases, leaving 17 bases between the germline ends. CDR3 sequence: CASSLSFRGALGANVLTF. The CDR3 nucleotides are TGTGCCAGCAGCTTATCCTTCCGGGGGGCGCTTGGGGCCAACGTCCTGACTTTC.

CDR3 DNA sequence: TGTGCCAGCAGGGACTACGCCGGGGAGCTGTTTTTT. It is translated as CASRDYAGELFF. The chain is built from TRBV9 and TRBJ2-2; D is possibly TRBD2 (6 bases). CDR3 length: 12 amino acids. Germline V gene data show CDR1 as SGDLS and CDR2 as YYNGEE. V lost 5 bases and J lost 6, with 8 bases in between.

This rearrangement joins TRBV5-4 to TRBJ1-1; possible D gene TRBD1, 6 bases. The V end lost 6 bases, the J end lost 0 bases, and 12 bases lay between the germline ends. The CDR3 spans 14 residues. Germline V gives CDR1 SGHNT, CDR2 YYREEE (reference sequence). CDR3 sequence: CASKGGHMNTEAFF. In nucleotides, the CDR3 is TGTGCCAGCAAAGGGGGGCACATGAACACTGAAGCTTTCTTT.

This CDR3 is CASNNIPYRTGELFF. DNA for the CDR3: TGTGCCAGTAATAACATTCCCTATCGGACCGGGGAGCTGTTTTTT. The V call is TRBV19, the J call TRBJ2-2; D is unresolved. CDR1 LNHDA and CDR2 SQIVND come from the germline V gene (reference sequence). Trimming took 7 bases from V and 5 from J, leaving 17 bases between them. This CDR3 contains 15 residues.

The CDR3 DNA reads TGTGCCAGTAAAAGGAACACTGAAGCTTTCTTT. Residues: CASKRNTEAFF. V is TRBV19 and J is TRBJ1-1; the D is unclear. Germline CDR1 and CDR2: LNHDA and SQIVND (reference sequence). This CDR3 has 11 residues. Trimming took off 7 bases at V and 1 base at J, with 4 bases between the two ends. Full variable domain (outside the CDR3, taken from reference TRBV19 and TRBJ1-1): DGGITQSPKYLFRKEGQNVTLSCEQNLNHDAMYWYRQDPGQGLRLIYYSQIVNDFQKGDIAEGYSVSREKKESFPLTVTSAQKNPTAFYLCASKRNTEAFFGQGTRLTVV.

The V and J genes are TRBV6-4 and TRBJ2-3, with D perhaps assigned TRBD1 or TRBD2 (5 bases each). Germline CDR1 is MRHNA and CDR2 is SNTAGT. This CDR3 comprises 16 residues. The ends were cut back, 4 bases at V and 4 bases at J, with 18 bases in the middle. The CDR3 reads CASSARGVPWPDTQYF. CDR3 coding DNA: TGTGCCAGCAGTGCCCGAGGGGTACCGTGGCCAGATACGCAGTATTTT.

As for this clone: Additional DNA sequences in this sample encode the identical CDR3. V gene TRBV28 combines with J gene TRBJ2-7; no firm D call. The CDR3 contains 12 residues. V dropped 8 bases and J dropped 0 bases, with 8 bases sitting between them. The germline CDR1 and CDR2 sequences are MDHEN and SYDVKM. In DNA form, the CDR3 reads TGTGCCAGCTCGACGTACTCCTACGAGCAGTACTTC. Its translation is CASSTYSYEQYF.

V and J are TRBV27 and TRBJ1-1; D unclear. CDR1 and CDR2 (germline): MNHEY, SMNVEV (reference sequence). This CDR3 contains 13 residues. Trimming left V 5 bases short and J 1 base short, with 8 bases between. In DNA form, the CDR3 reads TGTGCCAGCAGTGAACGGAGGAACACTGAAGCTTTCTTT. This codes for CASSERRNTEAFF.

The table lists this clone with a count of one. J is TRBJ2-3 and V is TRBV21-1; the D call TRBD2 from the table was never checked on the DNA. TRBV21-1 is a pseudogene. The CDR3 contains 16 residues. The CDR3 region has the DNA TGTGCCAGCAGCCTTAATCGGGGAGCGTGCACAGATACGCAGTATTTT. Amino acid sequence: CASSLNRGACTDTQYF.